This T cell receptor (beta chain) came from a study of glioma-infiltrating T cells. The CDR3 is 11 amino acids. The V and J ends lost 2 bases and 11 bases, in that order; junction bases with no gene match: 2. CDR1 and CDR2 (germline): MNHEY, SVGEGT. The iRepertoire nested amplicon-rescue multiplex PCR amplified TCR alpha and beta CDR3s from RNA. MiXCR was run by TCRdb on the multiplex PCR reads, yielding one entry per CDR3 protein. The table has about 140,000 distinct CDR3 sequences, roughly 43% seen once. This clonotype came up a few times. Sequenced input: glioma tissue, nonneoplastic brain tissue, or PBMCs (not recorded which). This receptor was identified in a human donor with low-grade glioma or glioblastoma, undergoing nonglioma brain surgery, or in good health (not recorded which). J is TRBJ2-7 and V is TRBV6-2 or TRBV6-3, with 8 bases that match TRBD1. The CDR3 DNA reads TGTGCCAGCAGTTACCCGGGACAGGAGTACTTC. Its translation: CASSYPGQEYF.